This T cell receptor beta chain appears in the sequencing data of a study of control samples from healthy donors and cancer patients. Using immunoSEQ multiplex PCR, the repertoire was profiled, and TCRdb retains in-frame clones only, with some absent. The table lists hundreds of thousands of clones, 90% of them singletons. Germline V CDR1 and CDR2: LNHDA, SQIVND (reference sequence). V dropped 10 bases and J dropped 3 bases, with 18 bases sitting between them. The CDR3 consists of 15 residues. This receptor was taken from a man aged 35 to 55 with head and neck cancer. The V and J genes are TRBV19 and TRBJ1-4; a possible D gene is TRBD1 (6 bases). Sequences were obtained from PBMCs. Here the CDR3 reads CATRGLLGANEKLFF. The DNA of the CDR3 is TGTGCCACCAGGGGTCTTTTGGGAGCTAATGAAAAACTGTTTTTT.